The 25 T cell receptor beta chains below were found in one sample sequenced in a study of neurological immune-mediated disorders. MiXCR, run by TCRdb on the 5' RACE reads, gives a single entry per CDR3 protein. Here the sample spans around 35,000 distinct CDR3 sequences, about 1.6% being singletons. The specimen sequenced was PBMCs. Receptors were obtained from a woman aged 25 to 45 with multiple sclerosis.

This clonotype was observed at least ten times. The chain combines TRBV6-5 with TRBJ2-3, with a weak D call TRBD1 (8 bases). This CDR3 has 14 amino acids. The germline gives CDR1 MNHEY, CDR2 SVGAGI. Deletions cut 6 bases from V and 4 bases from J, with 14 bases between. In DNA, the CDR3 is TGTGCCAGCAGCACACAGGGGGGGGCAGATACGCAGTATTTT. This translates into CASSTQGGADTQYF.

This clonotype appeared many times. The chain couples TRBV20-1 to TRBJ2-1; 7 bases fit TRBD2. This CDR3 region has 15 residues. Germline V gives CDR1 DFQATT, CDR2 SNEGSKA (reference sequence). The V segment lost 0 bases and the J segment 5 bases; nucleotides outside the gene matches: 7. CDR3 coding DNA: TGCAGTGCTAGAGATAGGAGCGGGGTAAACAATGAGCAGTTCTTC. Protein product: CSARDRSGVNNEQFF.

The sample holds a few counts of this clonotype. CDR3 sequence: CASSLGLAGGDEQFF. CDR3 nucleotide sequence: TGTGCCAGCAGCTTAGGGCTAGCGGGGGGGGATGAGCAGTTCTTC. V gene TRBV7-2 combines with J gene TRBJ2-1, with 12 nucleotides matching TRBD2. The J segment lost 8 bases and the V segment lost 1 base, leaving 3 bases of the junction unmatched. CDR3 length equals 15 residues. Germline values: CDR1 SGHTA, CDR2 FQGNSA.

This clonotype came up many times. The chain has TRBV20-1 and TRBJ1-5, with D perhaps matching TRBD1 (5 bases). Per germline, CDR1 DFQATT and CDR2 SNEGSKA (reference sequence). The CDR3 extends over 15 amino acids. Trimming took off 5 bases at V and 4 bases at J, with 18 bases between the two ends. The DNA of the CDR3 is TGCAGTGCTGCCGGGACTCTAAAAGGGAATCAGCCCCAGCATTTT. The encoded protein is CSAAGTLKGNQPQHF.

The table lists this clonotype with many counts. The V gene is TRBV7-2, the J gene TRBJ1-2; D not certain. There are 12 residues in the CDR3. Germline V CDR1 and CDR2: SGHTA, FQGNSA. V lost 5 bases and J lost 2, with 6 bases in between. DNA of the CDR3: TGTGCCAGCAGCCCCGCCAACTATGGCTACACCTTC. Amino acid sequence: CASSPANYGYTF. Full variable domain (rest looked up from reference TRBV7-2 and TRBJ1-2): GAGVSQSPSNKVTEKGKDVELRCDPISGHTALYWYRQSLGQGLEFLIYFQGNSAPDKSGLPSDRFSAERTGGSVSTLTIQRTQQEDSAVYLCASSPANYGYTFGSGTRLTVV.

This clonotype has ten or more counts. The CDR3 DNA reads TGTGCCAGCAGGACTAGCGGGGCTAGCACAGATACGCAGTATTTT. Translated, it gives CASRTSGASTDTQYF. This chain links TRBV9 with TRBJ2-3; the match to TRBD2 covers 11 bases. CDR1 is SGDLS, CDR2 YYNGEE, per germline. With 5 bases clipped from V and 0 bases from J, the junction kept 2 bases outside the gene matches. CDR3 length equals 15 residues.

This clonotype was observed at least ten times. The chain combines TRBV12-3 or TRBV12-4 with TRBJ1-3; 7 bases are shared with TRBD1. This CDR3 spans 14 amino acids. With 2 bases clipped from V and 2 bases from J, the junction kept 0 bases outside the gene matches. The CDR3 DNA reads TGTGCCAGCAGTTTAACAGGGGCTGGAAACACCATATATTTT. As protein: CASSLTGAGNTIYF.

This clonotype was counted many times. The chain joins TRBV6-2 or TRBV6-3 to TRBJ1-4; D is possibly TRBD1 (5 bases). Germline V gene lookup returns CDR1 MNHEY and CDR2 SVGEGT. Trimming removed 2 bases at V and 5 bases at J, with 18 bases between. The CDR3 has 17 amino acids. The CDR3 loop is CASSYTWTDNENEKLFF. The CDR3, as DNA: TGTGCCAGCAGTTACACGTGGACGGACAATGAAAATGAAAAACTGTTTTTT.

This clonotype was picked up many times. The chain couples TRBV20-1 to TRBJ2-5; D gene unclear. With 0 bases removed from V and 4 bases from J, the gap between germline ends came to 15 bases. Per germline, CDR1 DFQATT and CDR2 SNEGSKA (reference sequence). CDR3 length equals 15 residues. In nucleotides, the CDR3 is TGCAGTGCTAGAGATTGGGCAGAACCTGGAGAGACCCAGTACTTC. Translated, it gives CSARDWAEPGETQYF.

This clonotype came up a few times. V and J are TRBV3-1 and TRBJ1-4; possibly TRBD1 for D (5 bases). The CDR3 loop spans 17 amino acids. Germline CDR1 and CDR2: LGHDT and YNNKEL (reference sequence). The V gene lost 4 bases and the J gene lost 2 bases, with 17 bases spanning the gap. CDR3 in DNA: TGTGCCAGCAGCCCTTGGACACGACGGCCTACTAATGAAAAACTGTTTTTT. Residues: CASSPWTRRPTNEKLFF.

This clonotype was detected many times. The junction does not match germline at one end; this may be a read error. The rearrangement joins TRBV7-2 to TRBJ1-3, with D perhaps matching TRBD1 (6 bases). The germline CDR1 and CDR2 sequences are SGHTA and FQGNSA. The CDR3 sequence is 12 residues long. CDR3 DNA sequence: TGTGCCAGCAGCGAACGGGGGGGGGCGAGGGATTTT. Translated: CASSERGGARDF.

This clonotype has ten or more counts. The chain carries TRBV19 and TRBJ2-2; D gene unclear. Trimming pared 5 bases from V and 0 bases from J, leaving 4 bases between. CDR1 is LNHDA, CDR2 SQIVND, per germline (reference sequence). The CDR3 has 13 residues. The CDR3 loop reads CASSRTNTGELFF. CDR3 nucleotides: TGTGCCAGTAGTCGGACGAACACCGGGGAGCTGTTTTTT.

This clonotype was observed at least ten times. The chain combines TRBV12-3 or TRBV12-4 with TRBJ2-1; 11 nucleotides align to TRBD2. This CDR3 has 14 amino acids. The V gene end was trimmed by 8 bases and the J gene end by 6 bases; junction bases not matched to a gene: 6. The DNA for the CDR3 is TGTGCCAGCTGGCCTAGCGGGGGGCCCAATGAGCAGTTCTTC. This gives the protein CASWPSGGPNEQFF.

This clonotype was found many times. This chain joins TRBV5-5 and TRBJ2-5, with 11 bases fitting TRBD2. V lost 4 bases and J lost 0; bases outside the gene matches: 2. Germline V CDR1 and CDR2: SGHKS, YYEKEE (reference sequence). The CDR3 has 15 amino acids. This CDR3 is CASSRGLADQETQYF. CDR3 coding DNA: TGTGCCAGCAGCCGGGGACTAGCGGACCAAGAGACCCAGTACTTC.

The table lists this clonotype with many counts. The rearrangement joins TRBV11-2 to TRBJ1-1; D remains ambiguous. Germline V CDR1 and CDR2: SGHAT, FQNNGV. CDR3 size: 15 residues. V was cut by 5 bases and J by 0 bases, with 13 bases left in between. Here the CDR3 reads CASSQAARVNTEAFF. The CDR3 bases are TGTGCCAGCAGCCAAGCTGCCAGAGTGAACACTGAAGCTTTCTTT.

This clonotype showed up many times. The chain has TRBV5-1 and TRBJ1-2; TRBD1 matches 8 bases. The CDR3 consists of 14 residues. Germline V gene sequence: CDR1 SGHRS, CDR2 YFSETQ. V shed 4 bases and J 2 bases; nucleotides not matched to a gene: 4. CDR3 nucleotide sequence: TGCGCCAGCAGCCAACAGGGGGAGAACTATGGCTACACCTTC. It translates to CASSQQGENYGYTF. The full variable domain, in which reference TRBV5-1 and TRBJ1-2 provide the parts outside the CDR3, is KAGVTQTPRYLIKTRGQQVTLSCSPISGHRSVSWYQQTPGQGLQFLFEYFSETQRNKGNFPGRFSGRQFSNSRSEMNVSTLELGDSALYLCASSQQGENYGYTFGSGTRLTVV.

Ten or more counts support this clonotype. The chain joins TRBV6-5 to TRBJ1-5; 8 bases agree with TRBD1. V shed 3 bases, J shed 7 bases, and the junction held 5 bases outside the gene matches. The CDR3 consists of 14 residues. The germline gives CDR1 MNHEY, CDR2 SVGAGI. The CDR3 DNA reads TGTGCCAGCAGTTATGACAGGGGAAGCCAGCCCCAGCATTTT. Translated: CASSYDRGSQPQHF.

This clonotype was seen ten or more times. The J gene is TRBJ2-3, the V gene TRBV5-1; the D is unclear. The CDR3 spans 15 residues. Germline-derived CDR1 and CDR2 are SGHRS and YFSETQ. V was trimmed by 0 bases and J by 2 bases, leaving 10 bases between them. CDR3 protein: CASSLGWQDTDTQYF. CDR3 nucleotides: TGCGCCAGCAGCTTGGGGTGGCAGGACACAGATACGCAGTATTTT.

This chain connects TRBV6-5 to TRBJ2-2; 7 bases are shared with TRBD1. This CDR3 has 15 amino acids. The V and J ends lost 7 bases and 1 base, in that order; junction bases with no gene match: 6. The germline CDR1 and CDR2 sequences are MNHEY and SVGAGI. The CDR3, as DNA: TGTGCCAGCACCACCGGACAGGTGAACACCGGGGAGCTGTTTTTT. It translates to CASTTGQVNTGELFF.

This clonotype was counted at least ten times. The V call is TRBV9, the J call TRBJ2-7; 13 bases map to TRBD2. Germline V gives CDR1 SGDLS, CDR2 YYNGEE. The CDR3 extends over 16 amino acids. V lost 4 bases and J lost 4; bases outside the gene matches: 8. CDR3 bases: TGTGCCAGCAGCCCTGGACTAGCGGGGGCCCAATACGAGCAGTACTTC. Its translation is CASSPGLAGAQYEQYF. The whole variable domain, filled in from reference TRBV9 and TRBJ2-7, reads DSGVTQTPKHLITATGQRVTLRCSPRSGDLSVYWYQQSLDQGLQFLIQYYNGEERAKGNILERFSAQQFPDLHSELNLSSLELGDSALYFCASSPGLAGAQYEQYFGPGTRLTVT.

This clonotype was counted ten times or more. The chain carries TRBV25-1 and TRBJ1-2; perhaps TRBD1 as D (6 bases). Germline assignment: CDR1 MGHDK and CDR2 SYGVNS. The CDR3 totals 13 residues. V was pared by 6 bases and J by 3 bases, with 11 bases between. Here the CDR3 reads CASSGGQYYGYTF. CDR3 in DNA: TGTGCCAGCAGCGGAGGACAGTACTATGGCTACACCTTC.

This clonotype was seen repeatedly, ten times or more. The CDR3 loop is CSAYGGRVNTGELFF. DNA of the CDR3: TGCAGTGCTTACGGAGGGCGGGTGAACACCGGGGAGCTGTTTTTT. V and J are TRBV20-1 and TRBJ2-2, with a tentative D call TRBD2 (6 bases). CDR1 and CDR2 (germline): DFQATT, SNEGSKA (reference sequence). Trimming cost V 5 bases and J 1 base, with 14 bases left between them. The CDR3 sequence is 15 residues long.

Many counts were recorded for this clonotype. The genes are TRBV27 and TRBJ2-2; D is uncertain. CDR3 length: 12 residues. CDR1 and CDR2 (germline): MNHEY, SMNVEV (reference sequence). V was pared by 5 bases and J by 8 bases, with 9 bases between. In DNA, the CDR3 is TGTGCCAGCAGTCGAAGTATGGGGGAGCTGTTTTTT. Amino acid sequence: CASSRSMGELFF.

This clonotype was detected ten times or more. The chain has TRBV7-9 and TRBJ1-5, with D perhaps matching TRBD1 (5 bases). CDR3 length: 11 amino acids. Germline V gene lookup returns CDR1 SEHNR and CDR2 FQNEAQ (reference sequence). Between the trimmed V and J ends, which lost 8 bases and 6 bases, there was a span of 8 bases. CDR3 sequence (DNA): TGTGCCAGCGGCAGGGCTCAGCCCCAGCATTTT. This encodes CASGRAQPQHF.

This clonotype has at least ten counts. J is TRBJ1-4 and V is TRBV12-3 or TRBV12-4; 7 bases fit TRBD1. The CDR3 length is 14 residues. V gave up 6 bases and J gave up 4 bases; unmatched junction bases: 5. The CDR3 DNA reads TGTGCCAGCAGCCCGGACAGGTTTAATGAAAAACTGTTTTTT. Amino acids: CASSPDRFNEKLFF.